The clone carrying this T cell receptor (beta chain) was observed once. The antigen is unknown. This entry belongs to a study of shared clonotypes between healthy human individuals. Study details: The cohort comprised two women and a few men. Their ages spanned 18 to 49 years.

Terminally differentiated effector memory CD45RA+ cells were excluded from the naive CD8 cells, which were CD45RO-negative and positively selected for CCR7. The germline CDR1 and CDR2 sequences are MDHEN and SYDVKM. The CDR3 has 14 amino acids. Unmatched junction bases numbered 3, after V lost 5 bases and J lost 2 bases. Replicate PCRs run on sorted subsets employed around 200 ng DNA, approximately 30,000 T cell genomes. Sequencing was performed with immunoSEQ multiplex PCR; in TCRdb, only in-frame clones are kept and a portion is missing. The sample gives about 2.1 million clones, just under 95% of which show up once; 1.5% to 2% is in the top ten. Findings of the study overall: Memory subsets generally showed smaller estimated richness than naive subsets did.

The TCR was taken from a man aged 18 to 30 in good health. Some clones in this sample may be carry-over from other donors' samples. Sample: naive CD8+ T cells from PBMCs. The rearrangement uses TRBV28 and TRBJ2-7; 10 positions agree with TRBD2. Written as DNA, the CDR3 is TGTGCCAGCAGTGTAGCGGGGGGAACCTACGAGCAGTACTTC. This encodes CASSVAGGTYEQYF.